This T cell receptor beta chain appears in the sequencing data of a study of control samples from healthy donors and cancer patients. Profiled with immunoSEQ multiplex PCR; TCRdb holds only in-frame clones, not every one. Among hundreds of thousands of clones listed, over 75% were seen once. Deletions cut 5 bases from V and 2 bases from J, with 10 bases between. This CDR3 has 13 residues. In germline, CDR1 is MNHEY, CDR2 SVGAGI. The material sequenced was PBMCs. The chain combines TRBV6-5 with TRBJ2-7, with TRBD1 as a possible D gene (5 bases). The clonotype originates from a man in his forties or fifties with head and neck cancer. The CDR3 DNA follows: TGTGCCAGCAGTCTCAAGGACACCTACGAGCAGTACTTC. It yields the protein CASSLKDTYEQYF.